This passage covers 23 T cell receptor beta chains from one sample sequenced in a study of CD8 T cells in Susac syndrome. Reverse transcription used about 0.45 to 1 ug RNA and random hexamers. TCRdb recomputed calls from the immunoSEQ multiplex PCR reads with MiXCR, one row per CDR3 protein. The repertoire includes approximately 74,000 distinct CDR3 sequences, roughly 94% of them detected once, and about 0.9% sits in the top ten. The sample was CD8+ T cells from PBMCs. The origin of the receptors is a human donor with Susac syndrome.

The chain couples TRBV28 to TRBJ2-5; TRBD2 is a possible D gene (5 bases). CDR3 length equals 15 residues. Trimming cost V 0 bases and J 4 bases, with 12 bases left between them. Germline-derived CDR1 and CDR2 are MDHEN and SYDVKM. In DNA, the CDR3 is TGTGCCAGCAGTTTATGGAGGGCAGAGGGAGAGACCCAGTACTTC. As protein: CASSLWRAEGETQYF.

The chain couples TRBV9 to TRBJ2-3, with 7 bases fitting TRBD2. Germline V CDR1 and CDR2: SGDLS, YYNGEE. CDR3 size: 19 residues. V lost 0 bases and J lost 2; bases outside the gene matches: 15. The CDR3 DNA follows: TGTGCCAGCAGCGTAGACCCTGGGGGGGACCTCACCCCCACAGATACGCAGTATTTT. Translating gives CASSVDPGGDLTPTDTQYF.

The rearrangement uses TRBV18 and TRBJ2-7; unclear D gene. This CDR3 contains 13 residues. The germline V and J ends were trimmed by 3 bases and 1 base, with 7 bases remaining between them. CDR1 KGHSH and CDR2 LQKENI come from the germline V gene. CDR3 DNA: TGTGCCAGCTCACCTGGCAGTTCCTACGAGCAGTACTTC. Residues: CASSPGSSYEQYF.

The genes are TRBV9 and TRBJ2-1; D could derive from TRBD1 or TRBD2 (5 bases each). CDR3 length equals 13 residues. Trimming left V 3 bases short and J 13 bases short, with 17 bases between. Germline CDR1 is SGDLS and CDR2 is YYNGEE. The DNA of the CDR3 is TGTGCCAGCAGCGGTCCAGGGAGCCTCCAACAGTTCTTC. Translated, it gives CASSGPGSLQQFF.

DNA for the CDR3: TGTGCCTGGACTCGATGGGGGGGACGCAGGATAACGCAGTATTTT. As protein: CAWTRWGGRRITQYF. The rearrangement joins TRBV30 to TRBJ2-3; 7 bases agree with TRBD2. From germline, CDR1 is GTSNPN and CDR2 SVGIG (reference sequence). CDR3 length equals 15 residues. Unmatched junction bases numbered 16, after V lost 4 bases and J lost 9 bases. Based on the CDR3 plus reference TRBV30 and TRBJ2-3, the full variable domain is SQTIHQWPATLVQPVGSPLSLECTVEGTSNPNLYWYRQAAGRGLQLLFYSVGIGQISSEVPQNLSASRPQDRQFILSSKKLLLSDSGFYLCAWTRWGGRRITQYFGPGTRLTVL.

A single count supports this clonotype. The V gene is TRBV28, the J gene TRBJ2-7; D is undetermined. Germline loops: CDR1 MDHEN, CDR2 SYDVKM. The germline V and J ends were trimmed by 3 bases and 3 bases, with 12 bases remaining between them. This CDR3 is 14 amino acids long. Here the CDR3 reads CASSFLLDNYEQYF. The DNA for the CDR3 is TGTGCCAGCAGTTTCTTGCTTGACAACTACGAGCAGTACTTC.

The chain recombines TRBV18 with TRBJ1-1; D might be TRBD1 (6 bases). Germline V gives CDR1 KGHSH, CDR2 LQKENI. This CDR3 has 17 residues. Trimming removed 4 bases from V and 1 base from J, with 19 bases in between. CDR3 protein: CASSRHRGKLPNTEAFF. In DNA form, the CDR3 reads TGTGCCAGCTCACGCCATAGGGGGAAGCTCCCGAACACTGAAGCTTTCTTT.

The CDR3 region has the DNA TGTGCCAGCAGTGAGCGGGGTCCGGAGCGGGGAAATCAGCCCCAGCATTTT. This codes for CASSERGPERGNQPQHF. The rearrangement uses TRBV2 and TRBJ1-5, with unresolved D. V gave up 3 bases and J gave up 4 bases, with 19 bases separating them. This CDR3 contains 17 residues. CDR1 SNHLY and CDR2 FYNNEI come from the germline V gene.

CDR3 sequence: CATSRVPGQGTSGGTQYF. In DNA, the CDR3 is TGTGCCACCAGCAGAGTTCCCGGACAGGGAACCTCCGGGGGTACGCAGTATTTT. The genes are TRBV15 and TRBJ2-3; TRBD1 matches 8 bases. With 1 base clipped from V and 8 bases from J, the junction kept 17 bases outside the gene matches. The germline V gene has CDR1 LNHNV and CDR2 YYDKDF (reference sequence). This CDR3 comprises 18 residues.

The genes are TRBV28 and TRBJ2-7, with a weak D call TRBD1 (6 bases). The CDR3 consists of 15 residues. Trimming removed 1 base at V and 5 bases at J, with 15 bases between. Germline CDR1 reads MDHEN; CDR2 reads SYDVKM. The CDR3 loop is CASSLFAGVSDEQYF. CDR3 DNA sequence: TGTGCCAGCAGTTTATTTGCAGGGGTTAGCGACGAGCAGTACTTC.

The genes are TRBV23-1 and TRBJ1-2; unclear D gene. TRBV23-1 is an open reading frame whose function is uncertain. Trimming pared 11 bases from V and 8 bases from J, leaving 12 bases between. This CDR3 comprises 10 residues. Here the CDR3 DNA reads TGCGCCGGGATCTTTAAAGGCTACACCTTC. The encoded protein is CAGIFKGYTF.

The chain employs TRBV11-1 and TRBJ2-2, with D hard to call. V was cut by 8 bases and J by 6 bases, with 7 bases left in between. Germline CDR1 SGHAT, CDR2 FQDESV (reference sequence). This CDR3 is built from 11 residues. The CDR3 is CASLRSGELFF. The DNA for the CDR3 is TGTGCCAGCTTAAGGTCCGGGGAGCTGTTTTTT.

In DNA form, the CDR3 reads TGTGCCAGCAGCCTTCCCGGGACTTATCCTTTGTACCAAGAGACCCAGTACTTC. Its protein is CASSLPGTYPLYQETQYF. This sequence joins TRBV6-2 or TRBV6-3 and TRBJ2-5, with D perhaps matching TRBD2 (6 bases). Germline CDR1 reads MNHEY; CDR2 reads SVGEGT. Trimming removed 6 bases at V and 0 bases at J, with 23 bases between. This CDR3 region has 18 residues.

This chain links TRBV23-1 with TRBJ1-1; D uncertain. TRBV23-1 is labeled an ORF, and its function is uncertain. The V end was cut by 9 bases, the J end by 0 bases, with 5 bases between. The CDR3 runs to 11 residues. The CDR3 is CARRMNTEAFF. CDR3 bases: TGCGCCAGGCGGATGAACACTGAAGCTTTCTTT.

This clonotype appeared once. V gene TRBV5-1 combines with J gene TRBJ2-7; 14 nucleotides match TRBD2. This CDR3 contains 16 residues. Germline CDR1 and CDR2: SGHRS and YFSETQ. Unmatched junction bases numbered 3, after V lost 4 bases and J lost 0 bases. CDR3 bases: TGCGCCAGCAGCCTGGGACTAGCGGGAGACTCCTACGAGCAGTACTTC. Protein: CASSLGLAGDSYEQYF.

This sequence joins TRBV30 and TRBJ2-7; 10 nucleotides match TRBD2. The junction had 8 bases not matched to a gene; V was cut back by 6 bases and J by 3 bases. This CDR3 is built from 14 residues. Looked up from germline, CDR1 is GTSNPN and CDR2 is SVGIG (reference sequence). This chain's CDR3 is CACKEGTSVYEQYF. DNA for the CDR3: TGTGCCTGTAAGGAGGGGACTAGCGTCTACGAGCAGTACTTC.

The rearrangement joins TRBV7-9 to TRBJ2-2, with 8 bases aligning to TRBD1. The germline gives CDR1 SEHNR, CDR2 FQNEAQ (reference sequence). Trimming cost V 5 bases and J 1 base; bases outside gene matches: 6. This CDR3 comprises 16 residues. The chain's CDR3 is CASSPQDRENTGELFF. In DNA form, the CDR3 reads TGTGCCAGCAGCCCCCAGGACAGGGAGAACACCGGGGAGCTGTTTTTT.

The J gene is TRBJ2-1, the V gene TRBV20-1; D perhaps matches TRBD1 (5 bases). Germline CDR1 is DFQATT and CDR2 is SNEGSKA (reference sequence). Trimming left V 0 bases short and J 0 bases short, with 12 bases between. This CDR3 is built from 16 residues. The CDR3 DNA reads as TGCAGTGCTAGAGATTTTGGACACGGCTCCTACAATGAGCAGTTCTTC. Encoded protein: CSARDFGHGSYNEQFF.

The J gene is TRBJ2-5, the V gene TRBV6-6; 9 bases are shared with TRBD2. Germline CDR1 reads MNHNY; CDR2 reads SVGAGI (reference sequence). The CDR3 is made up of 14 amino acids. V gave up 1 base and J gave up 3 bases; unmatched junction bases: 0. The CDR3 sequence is CASSYLAGEETQYF. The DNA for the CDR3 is TGTGCCAGCAGTTACTTAGCGGGGGAAGAGACCCAGTACTTC.

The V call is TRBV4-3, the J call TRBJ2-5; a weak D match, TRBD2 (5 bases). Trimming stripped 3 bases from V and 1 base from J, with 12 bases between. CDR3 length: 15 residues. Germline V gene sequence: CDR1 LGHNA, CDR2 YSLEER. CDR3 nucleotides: TGCGCCAGCAGCCAGGATGACTACTCCCAAGAGACCCAGTACTTC. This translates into CASSQDDYSQETQYF.

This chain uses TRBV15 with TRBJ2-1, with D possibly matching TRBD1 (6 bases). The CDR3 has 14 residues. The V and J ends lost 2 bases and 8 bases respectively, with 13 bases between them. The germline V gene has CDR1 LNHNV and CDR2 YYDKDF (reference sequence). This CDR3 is CATSRNPGADEQFF. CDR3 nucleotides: TGTGCCACCAGCAGAAATCCAGGGGCCGATGAGCAGTTCTTC.

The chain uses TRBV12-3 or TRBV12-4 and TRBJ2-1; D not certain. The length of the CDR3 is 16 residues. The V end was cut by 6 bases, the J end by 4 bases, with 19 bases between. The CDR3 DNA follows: TGTGCCAGCAGCCCTGAGAACTGGGCCTTATACAATGAGCAGTTCTTC. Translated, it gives CASSPENWALYNEQFF.

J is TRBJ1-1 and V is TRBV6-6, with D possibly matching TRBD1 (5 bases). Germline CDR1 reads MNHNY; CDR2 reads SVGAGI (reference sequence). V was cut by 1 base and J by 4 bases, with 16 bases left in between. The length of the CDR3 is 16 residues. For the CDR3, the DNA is TGTGCCAGCAGTTACTGGGGCAGGAAAGTGGGCACTGAAGCTTTCTTT. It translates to CASSYWGRKVGTEAFF.